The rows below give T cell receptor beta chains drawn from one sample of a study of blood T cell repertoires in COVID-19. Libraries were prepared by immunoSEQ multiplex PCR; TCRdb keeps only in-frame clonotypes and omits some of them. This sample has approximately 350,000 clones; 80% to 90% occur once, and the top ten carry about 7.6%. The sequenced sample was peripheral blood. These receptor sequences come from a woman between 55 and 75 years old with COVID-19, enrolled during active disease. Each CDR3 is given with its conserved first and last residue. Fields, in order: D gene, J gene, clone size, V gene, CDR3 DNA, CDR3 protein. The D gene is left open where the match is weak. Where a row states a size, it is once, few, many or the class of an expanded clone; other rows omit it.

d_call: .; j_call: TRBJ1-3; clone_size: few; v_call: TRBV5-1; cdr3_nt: TGCGCCAGCAGCTTGCAGTACTCTGGAAACACCATATATTTT; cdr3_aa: CASSLQYSGNTIYF
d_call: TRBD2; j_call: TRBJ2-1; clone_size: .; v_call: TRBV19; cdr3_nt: TGTGCCAGTAGCTCTCGGGCGGGGGTTGAGCAGTTCTTC; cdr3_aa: CASSSRAGVEQFF
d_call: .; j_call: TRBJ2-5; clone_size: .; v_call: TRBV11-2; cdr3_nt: TGTGCCAGCAGCGTGAGCCTCGTAGAGACCCAGTACTTC; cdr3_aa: CASSVSLVETQYF
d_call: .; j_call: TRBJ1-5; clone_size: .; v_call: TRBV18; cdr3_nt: TGTGCCAGCTCACCCTACACGGGGGTGACTCAGCCCCAGCATTTT; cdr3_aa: CASSPYTGVTQPQHF
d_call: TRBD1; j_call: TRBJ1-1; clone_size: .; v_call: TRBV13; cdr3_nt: TGTGCCAGCAGCCCTAGTCCAGGGGGGAACACTGAAGCTTTCTTT; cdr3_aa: CASSPSPGGNTEAFF
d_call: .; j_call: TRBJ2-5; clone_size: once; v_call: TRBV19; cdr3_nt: TGTGCCAGTCAAGTCCAGGGGCAGGAGACCCAGTACTTC; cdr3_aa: CASQVQGQETQYF
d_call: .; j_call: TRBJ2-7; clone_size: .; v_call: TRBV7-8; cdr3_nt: TGTGCCAGCAGCCGCGCAAGGCAGGGACTGTCGAGTGAGCAGTACTTC; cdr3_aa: CASSRARQGLSSEQYF
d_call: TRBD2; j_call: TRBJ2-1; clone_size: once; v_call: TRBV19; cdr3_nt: TGTGCCAGTACCCGCGGTCGGGCGGGGGGACACCTCGATGAGCAGTTCTTC; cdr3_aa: CASTRGRAGGHLDEQFF
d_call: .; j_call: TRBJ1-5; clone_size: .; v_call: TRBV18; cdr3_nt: TGTGCCAGCTCACCAATCGGCAATCAGCCCCAGCATTTT; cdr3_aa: CASSPIGNQPQHF
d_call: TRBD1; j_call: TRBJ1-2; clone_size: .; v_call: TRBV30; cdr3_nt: TGTGCCTGGAAGACAGGGTTCCCTAACTATGGCTACACCTTC; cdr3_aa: CAWKTGFPNYGYTF
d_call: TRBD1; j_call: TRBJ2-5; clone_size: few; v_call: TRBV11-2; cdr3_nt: TGTGCCAGCAGCTTAGAAGGGACAGGGATGGGGACCCAGTACTTC; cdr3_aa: CASSLEGTGMGTQYF
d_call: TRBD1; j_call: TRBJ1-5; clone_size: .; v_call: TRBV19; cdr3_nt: TGTGCCAGTAGGTGGACAGGGAACAATCAGCCCCAGCATTTT; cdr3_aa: CASRWTGNNQPQHF
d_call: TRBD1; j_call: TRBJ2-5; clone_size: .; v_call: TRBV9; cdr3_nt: TGTGCCAGCAGCGTAGTAGGGACAGGGGGCCCTGAGACCCAGTACTTC; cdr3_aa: CASSVVGTGGPETQYF
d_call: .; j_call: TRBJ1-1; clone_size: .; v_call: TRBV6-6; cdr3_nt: TGTGCCAGCAGCTCCCTCCCACCTCTACTGAACACTGAAGCTTTCTTT; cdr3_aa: CASSSLPPLLNTEAFF
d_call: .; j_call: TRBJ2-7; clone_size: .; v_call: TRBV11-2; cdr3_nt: TGTGCCAGCAGCTTAGATCTGCAGGGGTCGTCCTTGAGGTACGAGCAGTACTTC; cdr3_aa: CASSLDLQGSSLRYEQYF
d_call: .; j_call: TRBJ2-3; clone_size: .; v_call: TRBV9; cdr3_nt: TGTGCCAGCGGGGCTGGGGTTACAGATACGCAGTATTTT; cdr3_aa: CASGAGVTDTQYF
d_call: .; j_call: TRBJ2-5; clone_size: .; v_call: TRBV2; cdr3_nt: TGTGCCAGGGAGGTGGGGGAGACCCAGTACTTC; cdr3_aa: CAREVGETQYF
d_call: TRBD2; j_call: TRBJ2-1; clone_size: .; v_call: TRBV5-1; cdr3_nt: TGCGCCAGCAGCTTGGCTGCGGGGGGGCCGGGTAATGAGCAGTTCTTC; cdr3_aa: CASSLAAGGPGNEQFF
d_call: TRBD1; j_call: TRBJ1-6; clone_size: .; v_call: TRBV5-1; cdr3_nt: TGCGCCAGCAGCTTGGTTTTCGGACAGGGTGGTTCACCCCTCCACTTT; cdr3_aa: CASSLVFGQGGSPLHF
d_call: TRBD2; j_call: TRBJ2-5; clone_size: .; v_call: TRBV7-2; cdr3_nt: TGTGCCAGCAGCCCTACCCGCCTAGCGGGGGGTGGAGGTGAGACCCAGTACTTC; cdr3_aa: CASSPTRLAGGGGETQYF
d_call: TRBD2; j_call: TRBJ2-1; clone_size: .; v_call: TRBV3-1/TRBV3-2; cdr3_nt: TGTGCCAGCAGCCAGCGGGGGGCGGAAAATGAGCAGTTCTTC; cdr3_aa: CASSQRGAENEQFF
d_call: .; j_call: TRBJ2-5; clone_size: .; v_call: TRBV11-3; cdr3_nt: TGTGCCAGCAGCGCCCGGACAGCCCAAGAGACCCAGTACTTC; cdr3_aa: CASSARTAQETQYF
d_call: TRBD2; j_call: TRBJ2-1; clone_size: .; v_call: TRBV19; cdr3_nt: TGTGCCAGTAGTATAGCCGGGACTAGCGGGGGGGGTGAGCAGTTCTTC; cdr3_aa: CASSIAGTSGGGEQFF
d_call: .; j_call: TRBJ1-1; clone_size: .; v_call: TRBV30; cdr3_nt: TGTGCCTGGAGTGTTGACAGGAACACTGAAGCTTTCTTT; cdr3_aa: CAWSVDRNTEAFF
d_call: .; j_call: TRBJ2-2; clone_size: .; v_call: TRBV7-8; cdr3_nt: TGTGCCAGCAGCCCCAGTCCGGGGGAGCTGTTTTTT; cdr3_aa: CASSPSPGELFF
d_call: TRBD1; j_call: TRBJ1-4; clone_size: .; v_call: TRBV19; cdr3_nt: TGTGCCAGTAGTGGCACAGGGGGCCGTAATGAAAAACTGTTTTTT; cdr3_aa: CASSGTGGRNEKLFF
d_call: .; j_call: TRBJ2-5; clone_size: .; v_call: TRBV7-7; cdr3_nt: TGTGCCAGCAGCTACACAACGGTGCGGCAAGAGACCCAGTACTTC; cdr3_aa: CASSYTTVRQETQYF
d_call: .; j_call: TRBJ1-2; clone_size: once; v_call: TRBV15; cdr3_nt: TGTGCCACCAGCAGGACACTTAACTATGGCTACACCTTC; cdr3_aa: CATSRTLNYGYTF
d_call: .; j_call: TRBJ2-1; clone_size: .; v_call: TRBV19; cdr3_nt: TGTGCCAGTAGCCGGGCTGCCGGCGGGTACAATGAGCAGTTCTTC; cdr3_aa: CASSRAAGGYNEQFF
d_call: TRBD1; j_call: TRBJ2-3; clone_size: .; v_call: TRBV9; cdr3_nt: TGTGCCAGCGGGCAGGGGGATCGTACGCAGTATTTT; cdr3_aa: CASGQGDRTQYF
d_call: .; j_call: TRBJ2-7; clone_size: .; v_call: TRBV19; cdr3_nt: TGTGCCACACAGGATTCCTACGAGCAGTACTTC; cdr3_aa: CATQDSYEQYF
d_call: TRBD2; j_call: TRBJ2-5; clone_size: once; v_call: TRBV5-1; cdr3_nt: TGCGCCAGCAGCGGGTCCGAGGGAGCGGGGGGAGGCGAGACCCAGTACTTC; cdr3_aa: CASSGSEGAGGGETQYF
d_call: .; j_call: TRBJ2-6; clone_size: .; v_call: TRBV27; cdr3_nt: TGTGCCAGCAGGAGTGAGGTCAGGGGTTCTGGGGCCAACGTCCTGACTTTC; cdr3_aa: CASRSEVRGSGANVLTF
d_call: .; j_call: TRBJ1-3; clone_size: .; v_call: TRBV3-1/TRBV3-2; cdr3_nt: TGTGCCAGCAGCCAACAGAGAGGAGGAACCTCTGGAAACACCATATATTTT; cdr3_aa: CASSQQRGGTSGNTIYF
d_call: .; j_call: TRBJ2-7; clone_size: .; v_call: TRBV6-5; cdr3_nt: TGTGCCAGCAGGGAGGGGTACGAGCAGTACTTC; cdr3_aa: CASREGYEQYF
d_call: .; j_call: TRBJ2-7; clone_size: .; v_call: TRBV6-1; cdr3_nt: TGTGCCAGCAGTGAAGCGAACAGACAATACGAGCAGTACTTC; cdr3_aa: CASSEANRQYEQYF
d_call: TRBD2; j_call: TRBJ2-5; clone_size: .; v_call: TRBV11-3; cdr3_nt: TGTGCCAGCGGTAGCGGGGGTATCCAAGAGACCCAGTACTTC; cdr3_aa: CASGSGGIQETQYF
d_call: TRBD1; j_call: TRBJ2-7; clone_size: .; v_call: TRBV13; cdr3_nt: TGTGCCAGCAGCCCCCGGACAGGGAAGGAGCAGTACTTC; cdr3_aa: CASSPRTGKEQYF
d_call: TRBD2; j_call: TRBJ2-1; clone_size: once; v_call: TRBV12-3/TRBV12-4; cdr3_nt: TGTGCCAGCAGTTTCCGACTAGCGGGGGATTGGTTCTTC; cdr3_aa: CASSFRLAGDWFF
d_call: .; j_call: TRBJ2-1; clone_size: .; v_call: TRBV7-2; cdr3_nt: TGTGCCAGCAGCTTAGTAGTCGGCGGGGCATATGAGCAGTTCTTC; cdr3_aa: CASSLVVGGAYEQFF
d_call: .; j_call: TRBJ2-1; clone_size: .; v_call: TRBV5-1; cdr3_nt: TGCGCCAGCAGGGCGGGGGCCCTGACAGGGGCGGGCAATGAGCAGTTCTTC; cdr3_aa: CASRAGALTGAGNEQFF
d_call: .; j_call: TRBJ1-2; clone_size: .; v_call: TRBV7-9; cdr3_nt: TGTGCCAGCAGCTTAGCCCCACGGACAGACAACTATGGCTACACCTTC; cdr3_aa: CASSLAPRTDNYGYTF
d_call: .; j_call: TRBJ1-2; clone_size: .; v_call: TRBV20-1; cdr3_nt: TGCAGTGCGGCGGGGTATGGCTACACCTTC; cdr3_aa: CSAAGYGYTF
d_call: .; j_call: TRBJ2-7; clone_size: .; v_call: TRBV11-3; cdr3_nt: TGTGCCAGCAGCTTAGAACGCGGGCGCGCCTACGAGCAGTACTTC; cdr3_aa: CASSLERGRAYEQYF
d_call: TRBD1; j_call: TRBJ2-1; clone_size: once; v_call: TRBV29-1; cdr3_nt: TGCAGCGTTGAAGATGGTGGACAGGGGGCATTTGAGCAGTTCTTC; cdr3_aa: CSVEDGGQGAFEQFF
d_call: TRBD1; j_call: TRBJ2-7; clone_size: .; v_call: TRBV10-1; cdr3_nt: TGCGCCAGCAGTGAGTCCCGGACAGGGGTGGAAAACGAGCAGTACTTC; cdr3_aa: CASSESRTGVENEQYF
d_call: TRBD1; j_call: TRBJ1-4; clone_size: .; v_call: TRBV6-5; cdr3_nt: TGTGCCAGCAGTTACTCGGGGACAGCCATTAATGAAAAACTGTTTTTT; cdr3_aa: CASSYSGTAINEKLFF
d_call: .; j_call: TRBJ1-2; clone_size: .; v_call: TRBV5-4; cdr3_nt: TGTGCCAGCAGCCAGACAGAATATGGCTACACCTTC; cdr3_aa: CASSQTEYGYTF